This TCR beta chain was sequenced in a study of T cells in tuberculosis. Regarding the study as a whole: Classification accuracy was around 85% (AUROC 0.7 to 0.95) with the GMM-specific repertoire.

Turning to this clone: The antigen remains undetermined.

Here immunoSEQ multiplex PCR was the method, and the copy in TCRdb shows in-frame clones only, minus some. The sample includes roughly 30,000 clones, about 83% of them seen just once. Trimming pared 2 bases from V and 4 bases from J, leaving 8 bases between. The CDR3 contains 13 residues. Germline V gene lookup returns CDR1 SGHDT and CDR2 YYEEEE. As for time point: new active TB diagnosis, blood taken before or within 7 days of starting treatment. The clonotype originates from an adult with tuberculosis. Material: PBMCs, obtained at tuberculosis diagnosis. The chain combines TRBV5-6 with TRBJ2-3; D is unresolved. CDR3 nucleotides: TGTGCCAGCAGCTTTTTCATTGCAGATACGCAGTATTTT. Amino acid sequence: CASSFFIADTQYF. Full variable domain (missing parts from reference TRBV5-6 and TRBJ2-3): DAGVTQSPTHLIKTRGQQVTLRCSPKSGHDTVSWYQQALGQGPQFIFQYYEEEERQRGNFPDRFSGHQFPNYSSELNVNALLLGDSALYLCASSFFIADTQYFGPGTRLTVL.